Listed below are T cell receptor beta chains from one sample, sequenced in a study of control samples from healthy donors and cancer patients. Measured with immunoSEQ multiplex PCR; TCRdb has only the in-frame clones, and not every one. The table shows around 120,000 clones, with 80% to 90% occurring only once. The sample consisted of blood. The receptors shown here come from a man aged 60 to 75 in good health. CDR3s include the opening cysteine and the closing phenylalanine or tryptophan. Fields, in order: J gene, clone size, D gene, V gene, CDR3 protein, CDR3 DNA. D genes are given only for firm matches. Only part of the rows carry a size: once, few, many, or a class if the clone is expanded.

TRBJ2-7 | NA | TRBD2 | TRBV9 | CASSPTGTSIYEQYF | TGTGCCAGCAGCCCGACCGGGACTAGCATCTACGAGCAGTACTTC
TRBJ2-7 | NA | TRBD2 | TRBV5-1 | CASKLAGGTYEQYF | TGCGCCAGCAAGCTAGCGGGGGGTACCTACGAGCAGTACTTC
TRBJ1-4 | NA | TRBD1 | TRBV2 | CATRQGINEKLFF | TGTGCCACAAGACAGGGGATAAATGAAAAACTGTTTTTT
TRBJ2-3 | once | NA | TRBV14 | CASSRGLAYTDTQYF | TGTGCCAGCAGCCGCGGCTTGGCCTACACAGATACGCAGTATTTT
TRBJ1-2 | NA | NA | TRBV20-1 | CSASIPEGDGYTF | TGCAGTGCTAGTATCCCAGAAGGGGATGGCTACACCTTC
TRBJ1-5 | NA | NA | TRBV29-1 | CSVERDGKFSNQPQHF | TGCAGCGTTGAAAGGGACGGAAAGTTTAGCAATCAGCCCCAGCATTTT
TRBJ2-2 | NA | TRBD1 | TRBV5-1 | CASSLVASDRGYTGELFF | TGCGCCAGCAGCTTAGTGGCGTCGGACAGGGGTTATACCGGGGAGCTGTTTTTT
TRBJ1-1 | few | NA | TRBV5-1 | CASSLEQAVGAEAFF | TGCGCCAGCAGCTTGGAGCAGGCCGTGGGTGCTGAAGCTTTCTTT
TRBJ2-3 | NA | NA | TRBV13 | CASSLPGATQYF | TGTGCCAGCAGCTTACCGGGGGCTACGCAGTATTTT
TRBJ1-1 | NA | NA | TRBV5-6 | CASTHVAGNTEAFF | TGTGCCAGCACCCATGTGGCAGGGAACACTGAAGCTTTCTTT
TRBJ2-3 | NA | NA | TRBV9 | CASSVSGYTDTQYF | TGTGCCAGCAGCGTCTCGGGGTACACAGATACGCAGTATTTT
TRBJ1-6 | NA | NA | TRBV30 | CAWSSGHESPLHF | TGTGCCTGGAGTTCGGGGCATGAGTCACCCCTCCACTTT
TRBJ2-2 | NA | NA | TRBV5-5 | CASSRVWNTGELFF | TGTGCCAGCAGCCGGGTCTGGAACACCGGGGAGCTGTTTTTT
TRBJ2-7 | NA | NA | TRBV12-3/TRBV12-4 | CASSLHRMGQYF | TGTGCCAGCAGTTTGCATCGTATGGGGCAGTACTTC
TRBJ1-3 | few | TRBD1 | TRBV6-6 | CASSGPDRDGNTIYF | TGTGCCAGCAGTGGGCCGGACAGGGATGGAAACACCATATATTTT
TRBJ1-2 | NA | TRBD1 | TRBV19 | CASTIKDRSGGYTF | TGTGCCAGTACCATAAAGGACAGGTCGGGTGGCTACACCTTC
TRBJ1-1 | NA | TRBD1 | TRBV7-2 | CASSSGQGWTEAFF | TGTGCCAGCAGCTCCGGACAGGGATGGACTGAAGCTTTCTTT
TRBJ1-5 | NA | NA | TRBV28 | CASSLNDGQPQHF | TGTGCCAGCAGTTTAAACGACGGTCAGCCCCAGCATTTT
TRBJ1-2 | NA | TRBD1 | TRBV18 | CASSPTGTGFYGYTF | TGTGCCAGCTCACCTACCGGGACAGGGTTCTATGGCTACACCTTC
TRBJ2-1 | NA | TRBD1 | TRBV7-2 | CASSSQGGNNEQFF | TGTGCCAGCAGCTCACAGGGGGGTAATAATGAGCAGTTCTTC
TRBJ1-6 | NA | TRBD1 | TRBV7-2 | CASSTYSGTGGNSPLHF | TGTGCCAGCAGTACGTATTCCGGGACAGGGGGTAATTCACCCCTCCACTTT
TRBJ2-3 | NA | NA | TRBV5-6 | CASTIGGYGGTDTQYF | TGTGCCAGCACCATAGGAGGGTACGGGGGCACAGATACGCAGTATTTT
TRBJ1-1 | few | NA | TRBV18 | CASSTAPMGGTEAFF | TGTGCCAGCTCGACGGCACCGATGGGCGGGACTGAAGCTTTCTTT
TRBJ1-4 | NA | TRBD1 | TRBV28 | CATQTGDATNEKLFF | TGTGCCACCCAAACAGGGGATGCAACTAATGAAAAACTGTTTTTT
TRBJ2-7 | few | NA | TRBV6-5 | CASSPWSGVNYEQYF | TGTGCCAGCAGCCCCTGGTCGGGGGTCAACTACGAGCAGTACTTC
TRBJ2-4 | NA | NA | TRBV7-2 | CASSEYLAKNIQYF | TGTGCCAGCAGCGAGTATTTAGCCAAAAACATTCAGTACTTC
TRBJ2-7 | NA | TRBD1 | TRBV28 | CASRSGTGGYEQYF | TGTGCCAGCAGATCCGGGACAGGGGGCTACGAGCAGTACTTC
TRBJ1-2 | NA | NA | TRBV28 | CASSLRGGKTGYGYTF | TGTGCCAGCAGTTTAAGAGGCGGCAAAACTGGGTATGGCTACACCTTC
TRBJ1-3 | NA | NA | TRBV7-8 | CASSVLSRGSGNTIYF | TGTGCCAGCAGCGTATTATCCAGGGGCTCTGGAAACACCATATATTTT
TRBJ1-2 | once | NA | TRBV12-3/TRBV12-4 | CASSSGEPYGYTF | TGTGCCAGCAGCTCAGGGGAACCCTATGGCTACACCTTC
TRBJ2-2 | NA | TRBD1 | TRBV5-1 | CASNVAGGVVTGELFF | TGCGCCAGCAATGTCGCAGGGGGAGTAGTCACCGGGGAGCTGTTTTTT
TRBJ2-2 | NA | NA | TRBV19 | CASSTTYSSFGTGELFF | TGTGCCAGTAGTACGACGTACAGTAGTTTTGGGACCGGGGAGCTGTTTTTT
TRBJ2-7 | once | NA | TRBV18 | CASSLSEVHEQYF | TGTGCCAGCTCACTCTCCGAAGTCCACGAGCAGTACTTC
TRBJ2-7 | NA | TRBD1 | TRBV7-2 | CASSSGQARNEQYF | TGTGCCAGCAGCTCGGGACAGGCTCGGAACGAGCAGTACTTC
TRBJ1-4 | NA | NA | TRBV10-3 | CAVQGLGEKLFF | TGTGCCGTCCAGGGGTTGGGTGAAAAACTGTTTTTT
TRBJ1-3 | few | NA | TRBV12-3/TRBV12-4 | CASSPLSGNTIYF | TGTGCCAGCAGTCCCCTCTCTGGAAACACCATATATTTT
TRBJ1-4 | NA | TRBD1 | TRBV5-1 | CASSPDRVGEKLFF | TGCGCCAGCAGCCCGGACAGGGTAGGAGAAAAACTGTTTTTT
TRBJ1-6 | NA | NA | TRBV6-2/TRBV6-3 | CASSRGTVNSPLHF | TGTGCCAGCAGCCGCGGGACGGTTAATTCACCCCTCCACTTT
TRBJ2-3 | NA | NA | TRBV18 | CASSPRQTDTQYF | TGTGCCAGCTCACCGAGACAGACAGATACGCAGTATTTT
TRBJ1-5 | NA | NA | TRBV7-8 | CASSLGARTVWYQPQHF | TGTGCCAGCAGCTTAGGGGCACGGACAGTTTGGTATCAGCCCCAGCATTTT
TRBJ2-2 | NA | NA | TRBV12-5 | CASGLGRGELFF | TGTGCTAGTGGTTTGGGGAGGGGAGAGCTGTTTTTT
TRBJ2-3 | NA | TRBD1 | TRBV6-5 | CASRTGTGPTDTQYF | TGTGCCAGCAGGACCGGGACAGGCCCCACAGATACGCAGTATTTT
TRBJ1-6 | NA | NA | TRBV21-1 | CASSALCPSSYNSPLHF | TGTGCCAGCAGCGCACTATGCCCTAGCTCCTATAATTCACCCCTCCACTTT
TRBJ1-5 | NA | NA | TRBV19 | CASRPLTVGLRGNQPQHF | TGTGCCAGTAGACCACTTACCGTGGGCCTAAGGGGCAATCAGCCCCAGCATTTT
TRBJ1-4 | NA | NA | TRBV4-1 | CASSHGGINEKLFF | TGCGCCAGCAGCCATGGAGGGATCAATGAAAAACTGTTTTTT
TRBJ1-5 | NA | TRBD1 | TRBV10-1 | CARRQGARQPQHF | TGCGCCAGAAGACAGGGGGCGCGACAGCCCCAGCATTTT
TRBJ1-5 | NA | NA | TRBV6-5 | CASSPGSLNQPQHF | TGTGCCAGCAGCCCAGGGTCCCTAAATCAGCCCCAGCATTTT
TRBJ2-6 | NA | NA | TRBV24-1 | CATSDAPRHSGANVLTF | TGTGCCACCAGTGATGCGCCCAGGCACTCTGGGGCCAACGTCCTGACTTTC
TRBJ2-2 | NA | NA | TRBV16 | CASSQSSGISGELFF | TGTGCCAGCAGCCAATCATCTGGGATTTCCGGGGAGCTGTTTTTT
TRBJ1-4 | NA | TRBD1 | TRBV12-3/TRBV12-4 | CASRRGQTEKLFF | TGTGCCAGCAGGAGGGGACAGACAGAAAAACTGTTTTTT
TRBJ2-2 | NA | TRBD2 | TRBV7-2 | CASRNGGANTGELFF | TGTGCCAGCAGAAACGGGGGGGCGAACACCGGGGAGCTGTTTTTT
TRBJ1-2 | NA | NA | TRBV7-9 | CASSLLGAYGYTF | TGTGCCAGCAGCTTACTAGGAGCCTATGGCTACACCTTC
TRBJ2-7 | NA | TRBD2 | TRBV7-3 | CASSSTGLAGDEQYF | TGTGCCAGCAGCTCCACGGGACTAGCGGGGGATGAGCAGTACTTC